This is a list of T cell receptor beta chains from one sample in a study of metastatic and nonmetastatic thyroid tumors. TCRdb re-called the PCR reads with MiXCR. The sample contains 11,000 to 15,000 clones, 25% to 35% of which appear only once. Sequenced material: tumor tissue. The receptors shown here come from a female donor with papillary thyroid cancer or a benign thyroid nodule (not recorded which). Some clones in this sample may be carry-over from other donors' samples. Both conserved end residues are trimmed from each CDR3.

v_gene	j_gene	CDR3aa
TRBV4-2	TRBJ2-3	ASSQVSSGSGGTDTQY
TRBV6-1	TRBJ1-3	ASSIDLTGVSGNTIY
TRBV6-1	TRBJ2-7	ASKPGPSGYEQY
TRBV6-2/TRBV6-3	TRBJ1-1	ASSYFRGGTEAF
TRBV30	TRBJ2-3	AWKRGNTQY
TRBV20-1	TRBJ2-3	SARVLAGATDTQY
TRBV27	TRBJ2-7	ASGGTEDYEQY
TRBV19	TRBJ1-2	ARPSNRDRGHRNYGYT
TRBV7-8	TRBJ1-2	ASSLDPRNYGYT
TRBV9	TRBJ2-4	ASSVGLAGGPLAKNIQY
TRBV12-3/TRBV12-4	TRBJ1-1	ASRRDRVTEAF
TRBV3-1	TRBJ2-7	ASTRRGPYEQY
TRBV20-1	TRBJ1-1	SARDEKGLYTEAF
TRBV12-3/TRBV12-4	TRBJ1-2	ASSFEGGYGYT
TRBV6-1	TRBJ2-5	ATKGDPAGVTQY
TRBV10-3	TRBJ2-7	AITPGQGTGANSYEQY
TRBV11-2	TRBJ2-7	ASSLVTAGLGGYEQY